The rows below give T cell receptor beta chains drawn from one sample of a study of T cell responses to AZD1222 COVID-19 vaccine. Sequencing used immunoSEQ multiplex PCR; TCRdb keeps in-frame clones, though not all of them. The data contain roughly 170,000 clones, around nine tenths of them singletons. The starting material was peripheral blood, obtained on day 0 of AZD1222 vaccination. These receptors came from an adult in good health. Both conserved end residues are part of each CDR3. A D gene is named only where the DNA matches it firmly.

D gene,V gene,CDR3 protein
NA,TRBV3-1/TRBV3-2,CASVSTDTQYF
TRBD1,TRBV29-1,CSVEGAGGGYGYTF
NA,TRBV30,CAWSSSGNTIYF
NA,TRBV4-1,CASSLLPGAFSYNEQFF
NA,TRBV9,CASSVRQNTEAFF
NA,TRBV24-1,CATSDPAFGTGAQYF
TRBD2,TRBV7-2,CASSLGGTNYEQYF
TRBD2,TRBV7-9,CASSLLAPDTQYF
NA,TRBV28,CASSFGGSNTGELFF
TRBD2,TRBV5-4,CASSPGTSVYEQYF
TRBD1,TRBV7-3,CASSPGTGGDEQYF
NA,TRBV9,CASSAFSTSSTDTQYF
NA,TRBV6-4,CASSAKRTGELFF
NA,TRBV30,CAWSVHEQFF
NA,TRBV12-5,CASGSSGGTGELFF
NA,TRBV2,CASKGRPGYEQYF
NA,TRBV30,CAWSVPSGTPKGNTIYF
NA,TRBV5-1,CASSLGQSSPLHF
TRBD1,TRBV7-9,CASSTGSGDSQPQHF
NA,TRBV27,CASSYNSGTWTYEQYF
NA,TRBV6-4,CATTKGGYTWETQYF
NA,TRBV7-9,CASSPSVMTTNEKLFF
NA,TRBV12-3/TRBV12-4,CASRVGPEAFF
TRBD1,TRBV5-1,CASSLGTGNYEQYF
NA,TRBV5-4,CASSPGPSSGNTIYF
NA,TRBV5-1,CASSLAGVGEQYF
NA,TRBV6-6,CASRGPPVEPQETQYF
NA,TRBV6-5,CASSLGTVGNTIYF
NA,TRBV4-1,CASSHGEGQPQHF
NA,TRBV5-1,CASSFGRSSYEQYF
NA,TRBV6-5,CASSYTSRNEQFF
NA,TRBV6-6,CASIIGGDPTYEQYF
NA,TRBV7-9,CARTPFITDTQYF
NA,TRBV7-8,CASSQSRGNTEAFF
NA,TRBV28,CASARSGGSYEQYF
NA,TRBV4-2,CASSQGKGPPGNTIYF
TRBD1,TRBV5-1,CASSLERDRGLYGYTF
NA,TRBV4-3,CASSQRDMNTGELFF
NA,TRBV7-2,CASSFRDGSEAFF
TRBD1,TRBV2,CASSDGTGAGRVFF
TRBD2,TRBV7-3,CASSPFGRASGGGETQYF
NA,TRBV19,CASSIKRTSNQPQHF